This TCR beta chain was retrieved from a study of vaccination and CD4 T cells after COVID-19. Treatment in this sample: roughly ten-day PBMC culture with coronavirus spike peptide pools or control peptides (ViraFEST assay). About this clonotype itself: Its antigen remains unidentified. A junction end diverges from the germline sequence, so it may reflect a read error.

Oncomine TCR Beta short-read sequencing was applied to DNA from cultured CD4+ T cells. TCRdb recomputed calls from the PCR reads with MiXCR, one row per CDR3 protein. The sample gives some 18,000 distinct CDR3 sequences, over 75% of which show up once; around 17% is in the top ten. This CDR3 is built from 14 residues. The V gene's germline CDR1 is MNHEY and CDR2 SMNVEV (reference sequence). The source is a human donor who received a COVID-19 vaccine. V gene TRBV27 combines with J gene TRBJ2-7; 8 nucleotides align to TRBD1. The sequencing used CD4+ T cells from blood, cultured in vitro, collected after SARS-CoV-2 vaccination. CDR3 in amino acids: CASSYGQGPYEQHF. The CDR3 DNA reads as TGTGCCAGCAGTTATGGACAGGGACCTTACGAGCAGCACTTC.